This T cell receptor (beta chain) stems from a study of shared clonotypes between healthy human individuals. Whole-study findings and limits: On the whole, naive subsets had larger estimated richness than memory subsets had.

V gave up 5 bases and J gave up 1 base; unmatched junction bases: 3. The CDR3 covers 15 residues. Germline V gene data show CDR1 as SGHAT and CDR2 as FQDESV (reference sequence). Into CD45RA+ naive and CD45RA-negative memory subsets, the CD4+ cells were split. Concerning this clone: Antigen unknown.

The assay was immunoSEQ multiplex PCR, and TCRdb's table has in-frame clones only and misses some. The sample holds some 1,100,000 clones; around 78% are singletons and the top ten take under 0.65%. The sample consisted of memory CD4+ T cells from PBMCs. The sample's subset: CD45RA-negative fraction. The chain carries TRBV11-1 and TRBJ2-3; TRBD2 aligns across 10 bases. The sequence came from a man aged 18 to 29 in good health. Some clones in this sample may be carry-over from other donors' samples. CDR3 amino acids: CASSATSGGTDTQYF. The CDR3 DNA follows: TGTGCCAGCAGCGCAACTAGCGGGGGCACAGATACGCAGTATTTT.